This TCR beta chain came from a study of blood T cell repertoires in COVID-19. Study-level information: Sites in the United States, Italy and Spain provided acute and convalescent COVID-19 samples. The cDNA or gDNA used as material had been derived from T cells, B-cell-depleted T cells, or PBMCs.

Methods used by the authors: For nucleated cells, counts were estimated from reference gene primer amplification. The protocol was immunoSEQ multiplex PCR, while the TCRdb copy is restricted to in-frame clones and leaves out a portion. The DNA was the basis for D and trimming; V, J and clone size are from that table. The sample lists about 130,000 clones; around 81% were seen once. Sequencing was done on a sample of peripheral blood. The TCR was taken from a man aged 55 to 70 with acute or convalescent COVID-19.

CDR3 loop: CSVGPGGLTQSSYNEQFF. CDR3 in DNA: TGCAGCGTTGGCCCGGGGGGCTTAACCCAGAGCTCCTACAATGAGCAGTTCTTC. The chain has TRBV29-1 and TRBJ2-1, with D possibly being TRBD2 (7 bases). V gave up 4 bases and J gave up 0 bases, with 22 bases separating them. Germline values: CDR1 SQVTM, CDR2 ANQGSEA. The CDR3 length is 18 residues.